Following are 8 T cell receptor beta chains from one sample sequenced in a study of blood T cell repertoires in COVID-19. Profiling relied on immunoSEQ multiplex PCR, and the TCRdb table lists in-frame clones only, not all of them. The sample has approximately 300,000 clones, roughly 87% seen once; the top ten hold approximately 5%. What was sequenced was PBMCs or T cells enriched from blood (not recorded which). Receptors were obtained from a woman between 25 and 40 years old who had recovered from COVID-19.

This clone was seen just once. The gene calls are TRBV4-1 and TRBJ1-5; D is unclear. Germline V gene sequence: CDR1 MGHRA, CDR2 YSYEKL. The CDR3 loop spans 16 amino acids. Trimming pared 4 bases from V and 6 bases from J, leaving 19 bases between. The CDR3 bases are TGCGCCAGCAGCCCCCCACCCCCGGGAGGGAGTCAGCCCCAGCATTTT. Translated, it gives CASSPPPPGGSQPQHF.

In its sample, this clone was seen once. The chain joins TRBV19 to TRBJ2-2; a weak D match, TRBD1 (5 bases). The CDR3 loop spans 13 amino acids. CDR1 and CDR2 from the germline V gene are LNHDA and SQIVND (reference sequence). Trimming cost V 7 bases and J 3 bases, with 9 bases left between them. The CDR3 DNA is TGTGCCAGTACCGACAGATACACCGGGGAGCTGTTTTTT. This codes for CASTDRYTGELFF.

This chain joins TRBV9 and TRBJ2-3, with 15 bases matching TRBD2. Per the germline V gene, CDR1 is SGDLS and CDR2 is YYNGEE. J lost 0 bases, V lost 0 bases, and 2 bases had no gene match. The CDR3 contains 18 residues. DNA of the CDR3: TGTGCCAGCAGCGTAGGGACTAGCGGGGGGGCTAGCACAGATACGCAGTATTTT. Translation: CASSVGTSGGASTDTQYF. Full variable domain (missing parts from reference TRBV9 and TRBJ2-3): DSGVTQTPKHLITATGQRVTLRCSPRSGDLSVYWYQQSLDQGLQFLIQYYNGEERAKGNILERFSAQQFPDLHSELNLSSLELGDSALYFCASSVGTSGGASTDTQYFGPGTRLTVL.

This chain uses TRBV10-3 with TRBJ2-1; 7 bases agree with TRBD2. The germline CDR1 and CDR2 sequences are ENHRY and SYGVKD. CDR3 length: 14 residues. V trimming: 4 bases; J trimming: 6 bases; junction bases outside the gene matches: 6. CDR3 bases: TGTGCCATCAGTGGGGCCGGGACTATCAATGAGCAGTTCTTC. Its translation is CAISGAGTINEQFF.

The chain recombines TRBV19 with TRBJ1-3; D remains unclear. In germline, CDR1 is LNHDA, CDR2 SQIVND (reference sequence). V lost 5 bases and J lost 0, with 11 bases in between. The CDR3 consists of 15 residues. The CDR3 is CASSPGLNSGNTIYF. The CDR3 region has the DNA TGTGCCAGTAGTCCAGGACTCAACTCTGGAAACACCATATATTTT.

The chain couples TRBV12-5 to TRBJ2-2; maybe TRBD1 (6 bases). V was clipped by 0 bases and J by 5 bases, with 16 bases between them. Per germline, CDR1 LGHNT and CDR2 FRNRAP. The CDR3 contains 17 residues. The CDR3 loop reads CASGLVRGGRRTGELFF. CDR3 DNA sequence: TGTGCTAGTGGTTTGGTACGAGGGGGAAGGAGGACCGGGGAGCTGTTTTTT.

The V gene is TRBV19, the J gene TRBJ1-4, with D uncertain. Trimming cost V 4 bases and J 6 bases, with 15 bases left between them. Germline V gene sequence: CDR1 LNHDA, CDR2 SQIVND (reference sequence). This CDR3 is built from 15 residues. CDR3 protein: CASSRQKRMDEKLFF. The CDR3 bases are TGTGCCAGTAGTAGGCAAAAGCGGATGGATGAAAAACTGTTTTTT. The variable domain in full, completed from reference TRBV19 and TRBJ1-4, reads DGGITQSPKYLFRKEGQNVTLSCEQNLNHDAMYWYRQDPGQGLRLIYYSQIVNDFQKGDIAEGYSVSREKKESFPLTVTSAQKNPTAFYLCASSRQKRMDEKLFFGSGTQLSVL.

The chain couples TRBV4-3 to TRBJ2-1; 11 bases fit TRBD2. Germline CDR1 reads LGHNA; CDR2 reads YSLEER. V lost 4 bases to trimming and J lost 8 bases; unmatched junction nucleotides: 4. The CDR3 is made up of 14 amino acids. CDR3 nucleotide sequence: TGCGCCAGCAGCCTAGCGGGGGGGCCCGATGAGCAGTTCTTC. Its translation is CASSLAGGPDEQFF.